This T cell receptor (beta chain) was documented in a study of blood T cell repertoires in COVID-19. TCRdb keeps only in-frame clones here, not all; method: immunoSEQ multiplex PCR. The repertoire consists of 90,000 or so clones, with 81% occurring once and the leading ten covering around a quarter. This CDR3 region has 18 residues. Unmatched junction bases numbered 20, after V lost 6 bases and J lost 6 bases. CDR1 is KGHSH and CDR2 is LQKENI in the germline V gene. The TCR originated in a man older than 75 with active or convalescent COVID-19. The sequenced sample consisted of peripheral blood. This chain links TRBV18 with TRBJ1-2; 9 bases are shared with TRBD1. CDR3 sequence: CASSPRRGQGHMDDGYTF. In nucleotides, the CDR3 is TGTGCCAGCTCCCCGAGGCGGGGACAGGGCCATATGGATGATGGCTACACCTTC.